This T cell receptor beta chain was captured in a study of cytomegalovirus exposure and HLA in healthy donors. The CDR3 spans 13 residues. CDR1 and CDR2 (germline): ENHRY, SYGVKD. V dropped 7 bases and J dropped 3 bases, with 12 bases sitting between them. Primers included in the PCR were 60 Vbeta and 13 Jbeta primers. Sequencing used immunoSEQ multiplex PCR; TCRdb keeps in-frame clones, though not all of them. The data show 110,000 to 150,000 clones, with 75% seen just once and 3% to 3.5% held by the top ten. In nominal health when sampled, donors likely had unrecorded immune exposures nonetheless. This chain connects TRBV10-3 to TRBJ1-1; the D is unclear. Sequencing was performed on PBMCs. The TCR originated in a man between 40 and 49 years old in good health and CMV-seronegative. CDR3 protein: CAITRVADTEAFF. CDR3 nucleotides: TGTGCCATCACCCGGGTGGCGGACACTGAAGCTTTCTTT.